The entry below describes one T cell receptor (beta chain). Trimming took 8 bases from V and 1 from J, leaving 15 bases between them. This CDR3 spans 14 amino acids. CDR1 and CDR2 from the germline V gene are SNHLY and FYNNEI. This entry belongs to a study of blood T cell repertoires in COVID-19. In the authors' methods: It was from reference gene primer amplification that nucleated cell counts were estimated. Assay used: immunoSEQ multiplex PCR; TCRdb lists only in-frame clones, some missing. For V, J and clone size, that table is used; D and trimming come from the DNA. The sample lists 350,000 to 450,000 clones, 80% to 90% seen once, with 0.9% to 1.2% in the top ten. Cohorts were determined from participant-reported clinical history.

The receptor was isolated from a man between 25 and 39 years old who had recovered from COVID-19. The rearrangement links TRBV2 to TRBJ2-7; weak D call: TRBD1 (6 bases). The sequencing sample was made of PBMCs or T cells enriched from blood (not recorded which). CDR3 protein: CASGGQEFSYEQYF. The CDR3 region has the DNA TGTGCCAGCGGGGGCCAAGAATTTTCCTACGAGCAGTACTTC.